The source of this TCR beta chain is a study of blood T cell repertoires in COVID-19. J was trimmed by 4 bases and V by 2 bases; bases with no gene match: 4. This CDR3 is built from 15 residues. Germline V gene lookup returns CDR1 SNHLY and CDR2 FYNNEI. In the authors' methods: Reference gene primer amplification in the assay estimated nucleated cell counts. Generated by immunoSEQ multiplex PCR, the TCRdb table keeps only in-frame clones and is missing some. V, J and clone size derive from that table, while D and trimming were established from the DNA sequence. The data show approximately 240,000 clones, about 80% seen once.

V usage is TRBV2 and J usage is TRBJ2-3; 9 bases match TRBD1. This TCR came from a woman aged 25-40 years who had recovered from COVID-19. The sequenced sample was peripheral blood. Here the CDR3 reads CASSEQGQGADTQYF. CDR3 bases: TGTGCCAGCAGTGAACAGGGACAGGGTGCAGATACGCAGTATTTT.